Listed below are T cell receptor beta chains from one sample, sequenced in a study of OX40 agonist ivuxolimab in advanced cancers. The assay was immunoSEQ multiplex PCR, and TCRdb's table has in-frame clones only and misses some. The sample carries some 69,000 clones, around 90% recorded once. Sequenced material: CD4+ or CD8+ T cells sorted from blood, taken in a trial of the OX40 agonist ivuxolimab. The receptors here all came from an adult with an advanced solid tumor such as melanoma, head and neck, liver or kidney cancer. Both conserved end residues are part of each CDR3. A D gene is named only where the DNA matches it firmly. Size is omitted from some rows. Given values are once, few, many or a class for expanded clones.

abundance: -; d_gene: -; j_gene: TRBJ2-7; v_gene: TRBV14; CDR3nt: TGTGCCAGCAGCTCTCAAGGGATAATCGAGCAGTACTTC; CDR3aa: CASSSQGIIEQYF
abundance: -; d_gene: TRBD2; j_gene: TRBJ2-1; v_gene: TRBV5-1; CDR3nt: TGCGCCAGCATGGGGGGGAGCGGGACTTCCTACAATGAGCAGTTCTTC; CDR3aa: CASMGGSGTSYNEQFF
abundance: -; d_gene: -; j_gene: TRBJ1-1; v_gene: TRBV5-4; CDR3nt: TGTGCCAGCAGCTTGGGGGGCGGGTTAGGCACTGAAGCTTTCTTT; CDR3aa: CASSLGGGLGTEAFF
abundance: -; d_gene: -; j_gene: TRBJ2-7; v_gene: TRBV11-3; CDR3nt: TGTGCCAGCAGCTTAGGTCGGGGCGAGCAGTACTTC; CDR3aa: CASSLGRGEQYF
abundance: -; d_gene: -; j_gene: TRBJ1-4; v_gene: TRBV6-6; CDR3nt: TGTGCCAGCAGCCCCACACAGGGTGGTAATGAAAAACTGTTTTTT; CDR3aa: CASSPTQGGNEKLFF
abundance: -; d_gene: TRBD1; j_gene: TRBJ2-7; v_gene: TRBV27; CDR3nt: TGTGCCAGCAGTCTCCAATACGGGACAGCCCGACCCGAGCAGTACTTC; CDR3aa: CASSLQYGTARPEQYF
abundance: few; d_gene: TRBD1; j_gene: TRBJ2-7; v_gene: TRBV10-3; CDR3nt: TGTGCCATCACTCCGGGACAGATCTACGAGCAGTACTTC; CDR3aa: CAITPGQIYEQYF
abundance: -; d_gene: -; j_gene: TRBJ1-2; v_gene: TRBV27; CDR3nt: TGTGCCAGCAGTTTAACAGACCGCTACGGTAACTATGGCTACACCTTC; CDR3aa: CASSLTDRYGNYGYTF
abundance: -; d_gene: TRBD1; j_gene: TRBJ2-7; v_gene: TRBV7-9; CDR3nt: TGTGCCAGCAGCCACGGGACAGGGGGGCACGAGCAGTACTTC; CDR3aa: CASSHGTGGHEQYF
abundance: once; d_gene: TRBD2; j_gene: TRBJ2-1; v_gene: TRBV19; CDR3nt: TGTGCCAGTAGTGCCTCTAGCGGGAGGGCCGGTGAGCAGTTCTTC; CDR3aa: CASSASSGRAGEQFF
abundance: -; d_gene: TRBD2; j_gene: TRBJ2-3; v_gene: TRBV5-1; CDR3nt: TGCGCCAGCAGCTGGGGGACTAGCGGATTCACAGATACGCAGTATTTT; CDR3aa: CASSWGTSGFTDTQYF
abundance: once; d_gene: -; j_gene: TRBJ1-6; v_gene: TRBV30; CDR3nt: TGTGCCTGGGAAGGGACAACAAATTCACCCCTCCACTTT; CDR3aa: CAWEGTTNSPLHF
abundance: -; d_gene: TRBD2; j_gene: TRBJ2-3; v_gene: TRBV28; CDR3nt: TGTGCCAGCAGTTCTAGCGGGGGGGGCCTAGATACGCAGTATTTT; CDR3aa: CASSSSGGGLDTQYF
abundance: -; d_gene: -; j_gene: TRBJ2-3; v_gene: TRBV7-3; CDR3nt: TGTGCCAGCAGCTTAGCGGGATACAGCACAGATACGCAGTATTTT; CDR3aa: CASSLAGYSTDTQYF
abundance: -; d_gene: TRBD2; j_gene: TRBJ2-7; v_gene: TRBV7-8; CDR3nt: TGTGCCAGCAGCCCTAGAAGACTAGCGGGAGGCGGCTACGAGCAGTACTTC; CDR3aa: CASSPRRLAGGGYEQYF
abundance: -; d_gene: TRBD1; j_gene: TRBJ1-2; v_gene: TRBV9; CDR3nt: TGTGCCAGCAGCGCAAGTCCGGGACAGGGCCCGCTGTATGGCTACACCTTC; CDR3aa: CASSASPGQGPLYGYTF
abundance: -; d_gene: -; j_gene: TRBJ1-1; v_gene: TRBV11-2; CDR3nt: TGTGCCAGCAGCTCTGACAGGATTTACACTGAAGCTTTCTTT; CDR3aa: CASSSDRIYTEAFF
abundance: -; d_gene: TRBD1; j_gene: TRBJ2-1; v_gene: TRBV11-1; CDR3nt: TGTGCCAGCAGCTTAGACAGGGGGGCCAATGAGCAGTTCTTC; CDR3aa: CASSLDRGANEQFF
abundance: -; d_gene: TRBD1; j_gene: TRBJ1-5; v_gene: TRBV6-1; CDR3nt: TGTGCCAGCAGTACCTCGACAGGGTTGGGTCAGCCCCAGCATTTT; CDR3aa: CASSTSTGLGQPQHF
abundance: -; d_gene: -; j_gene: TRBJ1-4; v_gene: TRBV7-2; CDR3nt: TGTGCCAGCAGCCCCAGACCGGGGTTTAATGAAAAACTGTTTTTT; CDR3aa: CASSPRPGFNEKLFF
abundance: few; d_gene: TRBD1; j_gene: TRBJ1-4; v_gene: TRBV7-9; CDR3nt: TGTGCCAGCAGCCCACGACAGGGGGCATATAATGAAAAACTGTTTTTT; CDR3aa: CASSPRQGAYNEKLFF
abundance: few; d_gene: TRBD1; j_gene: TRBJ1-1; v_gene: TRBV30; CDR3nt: TGTGCCTGGAGTACCCCGACAGGGCTGAACACTGAAGCTTTCTTT; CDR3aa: CAWSTPTGLNTEAFF
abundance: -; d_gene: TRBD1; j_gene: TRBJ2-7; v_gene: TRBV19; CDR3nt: TGTGCCAGTAGTACGGGACAGGGGGCAATGGAACAGTACTTC; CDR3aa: CASSTGQGAMEQYF
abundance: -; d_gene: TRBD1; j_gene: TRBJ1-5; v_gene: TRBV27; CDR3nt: TGTGCCAGCAGTCGAACGGACAGGGGGAATCAGCCCCAGCATTTT; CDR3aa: CASSRTDRGNQPQHF
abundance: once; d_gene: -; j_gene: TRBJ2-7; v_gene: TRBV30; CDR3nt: TGTGCCTGGAGATCCGGGACTGTTGCCTACGAGCAGTACTTC; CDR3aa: CAWRSGTVAYEQYF
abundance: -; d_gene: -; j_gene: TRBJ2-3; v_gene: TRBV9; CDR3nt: TGTGCCAGCTCCAGGGGAGATACGCAGTATTTT; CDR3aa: CASSRGDTQYF
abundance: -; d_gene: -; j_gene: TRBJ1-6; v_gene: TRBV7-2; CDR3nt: TGTGCCAGCAGCTTAAAGGCAGGGGCAAGTTCACCCCTCCACTTT; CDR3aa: CASSLKAGASSPLHF
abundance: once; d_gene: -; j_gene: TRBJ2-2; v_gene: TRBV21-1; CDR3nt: TGTGCCAGCAGCAAAGGGGCTAGCGGGATTAACACCGGGGAGCTGTTTTTT; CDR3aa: CASSKGASGINTGELFF
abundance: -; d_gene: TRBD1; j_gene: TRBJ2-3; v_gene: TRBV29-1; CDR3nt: TGCAGCGGGGACAGGGGGCGAGGAGATACGCAGTATTTT; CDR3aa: CSGDRGRGDTQYF